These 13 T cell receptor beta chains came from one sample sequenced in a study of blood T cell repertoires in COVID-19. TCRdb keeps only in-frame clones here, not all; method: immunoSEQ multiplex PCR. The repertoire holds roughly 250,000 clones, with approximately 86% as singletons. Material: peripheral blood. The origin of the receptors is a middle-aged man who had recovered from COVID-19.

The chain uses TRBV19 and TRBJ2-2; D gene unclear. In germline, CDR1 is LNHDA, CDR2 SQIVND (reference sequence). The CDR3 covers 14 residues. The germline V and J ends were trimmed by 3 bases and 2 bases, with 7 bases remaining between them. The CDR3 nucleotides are TGTGCCAGTAGTATGACTTTCAACACCGGGGAGCTGTTTTTT. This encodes CASSMTFNTGELFF.

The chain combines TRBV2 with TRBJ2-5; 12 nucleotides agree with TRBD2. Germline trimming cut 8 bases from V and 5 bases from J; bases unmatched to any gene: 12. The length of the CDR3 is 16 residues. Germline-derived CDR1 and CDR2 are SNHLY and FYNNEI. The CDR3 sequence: CASRLAGAGIRETQYF. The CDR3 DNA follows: TGTGCCAGCCGACTAGCGGGAGCGGGTATCAGGGAGACCCAGTACTTC.

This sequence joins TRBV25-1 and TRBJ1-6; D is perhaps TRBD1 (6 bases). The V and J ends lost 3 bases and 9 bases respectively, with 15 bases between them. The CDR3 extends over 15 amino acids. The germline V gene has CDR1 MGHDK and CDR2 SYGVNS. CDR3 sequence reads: CASSEDSSLGSPLHF. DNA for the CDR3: TGTGCCAGCAGTGAGGACAGCTCCCTCGGTTCACCCCTCCACTTT.

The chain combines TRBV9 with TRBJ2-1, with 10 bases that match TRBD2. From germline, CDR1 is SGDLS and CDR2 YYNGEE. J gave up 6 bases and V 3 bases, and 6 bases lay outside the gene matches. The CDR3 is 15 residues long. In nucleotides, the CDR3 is TGTGCCAGCAGCGCCAGCGGGGGGGCCAGCAATGAGCAGTTCTTC. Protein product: CASSASGGASNEQFF.

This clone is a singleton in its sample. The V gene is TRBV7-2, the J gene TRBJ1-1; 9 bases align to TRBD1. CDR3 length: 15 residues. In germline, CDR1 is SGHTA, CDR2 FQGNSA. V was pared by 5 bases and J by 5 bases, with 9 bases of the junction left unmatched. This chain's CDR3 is CASSPSDRGGTEAFF. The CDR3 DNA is TGTGCCAGCAGCCCCTCGGACAGGGGTGGAACTGAAGCTTTCTTT.

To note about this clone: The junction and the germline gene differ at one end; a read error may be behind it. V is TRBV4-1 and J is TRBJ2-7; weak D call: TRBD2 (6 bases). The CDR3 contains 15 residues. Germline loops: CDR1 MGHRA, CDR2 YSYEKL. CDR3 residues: CVSSHGGGMRFEQYF. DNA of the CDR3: TGCGTCAGCAGCCACGGAGGCGGGATGAGGTTCGAGCAGTACTTC.

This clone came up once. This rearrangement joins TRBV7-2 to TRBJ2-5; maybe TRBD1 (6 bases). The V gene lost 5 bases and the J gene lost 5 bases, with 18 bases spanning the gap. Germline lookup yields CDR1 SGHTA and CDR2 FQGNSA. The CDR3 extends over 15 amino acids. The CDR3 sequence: CASSVQGWSAETQYF. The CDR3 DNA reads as TGTGCCAGCAGCGTACAGGGTTGGTCGGCGGAGACCCAGTACTTC.

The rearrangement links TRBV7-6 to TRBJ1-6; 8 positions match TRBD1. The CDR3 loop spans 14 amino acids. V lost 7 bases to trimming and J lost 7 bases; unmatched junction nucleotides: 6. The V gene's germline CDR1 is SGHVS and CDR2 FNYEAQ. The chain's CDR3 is CASTLTGENSPLHF. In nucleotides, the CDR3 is TGTGCCAGCACCCTGACAGGGGAAAATTCACCCCTCCACTTT.

The CDR3 DNA follows: TGTGCCAGTGCCGGGACAGGGGCAAACTATGGCTACACCTTC. This gives the protein CASAGTGANYGYTF. The V call is TRBV19, the J call TRBJ1-2; 10 bases line up with TRBD1. This CDR3 has 14 residues. The junction had 5 bases not matched to a gene; V was cut back by 8 bases and J by 2 bases. Germline CDR1 reads LNHDA; CDR2 reads SQIVND (reference sequence). Combining the CDR3 with reference TRBV19 and TRBJ1-2 gives the whole variable domain DGGITQSPKYLFRKEGQNVTLSCEQNLNHDAMYWYRQDPGQGLRLIYYSQIVNDFQKGDIAEGYSVSREKKESFPLTVTSAQKNPTAFYLCASAGTGANYGYTFGSGTRLTVV.

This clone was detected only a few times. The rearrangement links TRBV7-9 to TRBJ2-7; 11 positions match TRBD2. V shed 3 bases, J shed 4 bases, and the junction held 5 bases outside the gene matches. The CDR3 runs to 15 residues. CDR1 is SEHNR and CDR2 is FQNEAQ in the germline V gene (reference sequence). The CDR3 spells CASSFPGLAVYEQYF. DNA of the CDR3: TGTGCCAGCAGCTTTCCGGGACTAGCGGTTTACGAGCAGTACTTC.

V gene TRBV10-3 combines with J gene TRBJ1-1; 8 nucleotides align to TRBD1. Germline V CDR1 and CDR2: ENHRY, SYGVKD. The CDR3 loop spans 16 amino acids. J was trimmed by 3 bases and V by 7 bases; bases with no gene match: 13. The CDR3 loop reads CAITPSDRARDTEAFF. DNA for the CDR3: TGTGCCATCACCCCCTCGGACAGGGCCCGTGACACTGAAGCTTTCTTT.

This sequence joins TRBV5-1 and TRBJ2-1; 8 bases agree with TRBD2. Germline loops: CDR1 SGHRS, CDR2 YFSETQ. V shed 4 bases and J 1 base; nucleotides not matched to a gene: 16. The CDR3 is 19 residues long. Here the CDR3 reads CASSGTSGKTPRSYNEQFF. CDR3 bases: TGCGCCAGCAGCGGAACTAGCGGAAAGACTCCCCGATCCTACAATGAGCAGTTCTTC.

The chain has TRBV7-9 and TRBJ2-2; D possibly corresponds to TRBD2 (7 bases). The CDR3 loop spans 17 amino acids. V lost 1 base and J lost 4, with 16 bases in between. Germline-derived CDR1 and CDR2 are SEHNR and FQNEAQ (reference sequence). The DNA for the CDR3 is TGTGCCAGCAGCTTAGAAGGCTCGCGGGGGCCCACCGGGGAGCTGTTTTTT. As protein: CASSLEGSRGPTGELFF.